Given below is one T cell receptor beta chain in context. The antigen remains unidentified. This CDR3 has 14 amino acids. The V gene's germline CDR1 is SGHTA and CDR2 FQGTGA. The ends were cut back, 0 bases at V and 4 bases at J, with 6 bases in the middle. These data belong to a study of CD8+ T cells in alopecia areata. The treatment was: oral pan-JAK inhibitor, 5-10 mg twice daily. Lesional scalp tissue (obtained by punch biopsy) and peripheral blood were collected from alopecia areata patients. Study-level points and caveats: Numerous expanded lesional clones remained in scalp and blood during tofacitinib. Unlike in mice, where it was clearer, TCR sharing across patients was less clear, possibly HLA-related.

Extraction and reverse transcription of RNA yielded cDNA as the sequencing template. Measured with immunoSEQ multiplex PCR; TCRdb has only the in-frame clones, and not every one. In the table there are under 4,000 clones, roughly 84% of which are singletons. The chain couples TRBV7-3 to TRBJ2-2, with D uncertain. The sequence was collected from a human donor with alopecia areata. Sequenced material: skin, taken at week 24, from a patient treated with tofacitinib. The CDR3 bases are TGTGCCAGCAGCTTAACGCTCGGCACCGGGGAGCTGTTTTTT. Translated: CASSLTLGTGELFF.